This is a list of T cell receptor beta chains from one sample in a study of T cells after yellow fever vaccination. TCRdb independently ran MiXCR on the 5' RACE reads; one entry per CDR3 protein. The sample holds about 73,000 distinct CDR3 sequences, roughly 7.7% seen once. Sequenced material: CD8+ T cells sorted from PBMCs, taken on the day of the yellow fever booster vaccination. The receptors were sampled from a man under 40 who received the YFV17D yellow fever vaccine. CDR3s include the opening cysteine and the closing phenylalanine or tryptophan. D genes are given only for firm matches. Some rows have no size entry. The others give once, few or many, or a class for an expanded clone.

TRBJ2-1 | NA | 16 | TRBV7-6 | many | TGTGCCAGCAGCTTAGCTGAGTGGGACCGCTACAATGAGCAGTTCTTC | CASSLAEWDRYNEQFF
TRBJ2-1 | TRBD2 | 15 | TRBV3-1 | many | TGTGCCAGCAGCCAAGGACTAGCGGGAGGATCTGAGCAGTTCTTC | CASSQGLAGGSEQFF
TRBJ2-7 | TRBD2 | 15 | TRBV5-1 | few | TGCGCCAGCAGCTATGGGACTAGCGTTGCCTACGAGCAGTACTTC | CASSYGTSVAYEQYF
TRBJ2-5 | NA | 12 | TRBV7-2 | many | TGTGCCAGCAGCTCACCACGGGAGACCCAGTACTTC | CASSSPRETQYF
TRBJ2-1 | NA | 15 | TRBV10-3 | many | TGTGCCATCAGTGATCCCGGGACAAATTACAATGAGCAGTTCTTC | CAISDPGTNYNEQFF
TRBJ1-4 | NA | 17 | TRBV9 | few | TGTGCCAGCAGCGTACAGGGTTTAGGGGCAACTAATGAAAAACTGTTTTTT | CASSVQGLGATNEKLFF
TRBJ2-1 | TRBD2 | 18 | TRBV4-2 | NA | TGTGCCAGCAGCCAAGAAAGTTCCCTTAGCGGGGAAGACAATGAGCAGTTCTTC | CASSQESSLSGEDNEQFF
TRBJ2-7 | NA | 12 | TRBV7-8 | few | TGTGCCAGCATTTCCACGCCCTACGAGCAGTACTTC | CASISTPYEQYF
TRBJ2-2 | NA | 13 | TRBV4-1 | few | TGCGCCAGCAGCCAAACCGGCACCGGGGAGCTGTTTTTT | CASSQTGTGELFF
TRBJ1-1 | NA | 13 | TRBV7-9 | NA | TGTGCCAGCAGCCCCCAAGGGAACACTGAAGCTTTCTTT | CASSPQGNTEAFF
TRBJ2-2 | NA | 14 | TRBV6-5 | NA | TGTGCCAGCAGTTCATGGGGGAACACCGTGGAGCTGTTTTTT | CASSSWGNTVELFF
TRBJ1-2 | TRBD1 | 18 | TRBV25-1 | NA | TGTGCCAGCAGTGAATGCGGGGACAGTAGGGTAAATAACTATGGCTACACCTTC | CASSECGDSRVNNYGYTF
TRBJ2-7 | NA | 12 | TRBV14 | many | TGTGCCAGCAGCCAACTAGCTTACGAGCAGTACTTC | CASSQLAYEQYF
TRBJ2-4 | TRBD1 | 17 | TRBV2 | many | TGTGCCAGCAGAGGGACAGGGGGCGCGAAAGCCAAAAACATTCAGTACTTC | CASRGTGGAKAKNIQYF
TRBJ1-3 | NA | 15 | TRBV6-5 | few | TGTGCCAGCAGTCAGGGACACCTCTCTGGAAACACCATATATTTT | CASSQGHLSGNTIYF
TRBJ1-1 | TRBD1 | 16 | TRBV12-3/TRBV12-4 | few | TGTGCCAGCAGTACCGACAGGGGGCAAGGGAACACTGAAGCTTTCTTT | CASSTDRGQGNTEAFF
TRBJ2-5 | NA | 13 | TRBV12-3/TRBV12-4 | few | TGTGCCAGCAGGCACGAGGTTTTAGAGACCCAGTACTTC | CASRHEVLETQYF
TRBJ2-5 | NA | 10 | TRBV5-5 | NA | TGTGCCAGCAGGAGGGAGACCCAGTACTTC | CASRRETQYF
TRBJ2-7 | NA | 13 | TRBV27 | NA | TGTGCCAGCAGCCTCATCCCAGCGTCCGAGCAGTACTTC | CASSLIPASEQYF
TRBJ2-1 | NA | 15 | TRBV2 | many | TGTGCCAGCAGTGAGTCCCTTCCCCCCTACAATGAGCAGTTCTTC | CASSESLPPYNEQFF
TRBJ2-5 | NA | 12 | TRBV6-2/TRBV6-3 | few | TGTGCCAGCAGTTACGCTCCGGAGACCCAGTACTTC | CASSYAPETQYF
TRBJ2-2 | NA | 15 | TRBV12-3/TRBV12-4 | NA | TGTGCCAGCAGTTCCGTTTTAGGCTACACCGGGGAGCTGTTTTTT | CASSSVLGYTGELFF
TRBJ2-1 | NA | 13 | TRBV6-2/TRBV6-3 | NA | TGTGCCAGCAGTTACGGGACGCACAATGAGCAGTTCTTC | CASSYGTHNEQFF
TRBJ2-5 | TRBD2 | 15 | TRBV5-1 | NA | TGCGCCAGCAGCTTCGGGACTAGCGGGGAAGAGACCCAGTACTTC | CASSFGTSGEETQYF
TRBJ2-1 | TRBD2 | 15 | TRBV7-2 | NA | TGTGCCAGCAGCATGACTAGCGGGAGGCTGAATGAGCAGTTCTTC | CASSMTSGRLNEQFF
TRBJ2-6 | NA | 14 | TRBV6-1 | few | TGTGCCAGCAGTGGCGGGGCTGGGGCCAACGTCCTGACTTTC | CASSGGAGANVLTF
TRBJ1-1 | TRBD1 | 14 | TRBV28 | NA | TGTGCCAGCAGTCGGGACAGCGAGAACACTGAAGCTTTCTTT | CASSRDSENTEAFF
TRBJ2-5 | NA | 13 | TRBV6-9 | many | TGTGCCGGACATAGACGGAGCCAAGAGACCCAGTACTTC | CAGHRRSQETQYF
TRBJ2-3 | NA | 10 | TRBV10-2 | NA | TGCGCCAGCATCATAGATACGCAGTATTTT | CASIIDTQYF
TRBJ2-2 | NA | 16 | TRBV28 | NA | TGTGCCAGCTGCGTCGGGCTAGCGCCGAACACCGGGGAGCTGTTTTTT | CASCVGLAPNTGELFF
TRBJ1-1 | TRBD1 | 13 | TRBV20-1 | NA | TGCAGTGCCAACAGGGGGAGGATCACTGAAGCTTTCTTT | CSANRGRITEAFF
TRBJ2-4 | TRBD1 | 16 | TRBV2 | few | TGTGCCAGCAGTGAAACCAAGACAGGGGGCATGAACATTCAGTACTTC | CASSETKTGGMNIQYF
TRBJ2-5 | NA | 15 | TRBV11-2 | NA | TGTGCCAGCAGCCCCGAACAGCGGCGGCGAGAGACCCAGTACTTC | CASSPEQRRRETQYF
TRBJ2-7 | TRBD2 | 15 | TRBV6-5 | NA | TGTGCCAGCAGTTACCTAGCGGGAGATCTTAGCGAGCAGTACTTC | CASSYLAGDLSEQYF
TRBJ1-1 | NA | 14 | TRBV5-1 | NA | TGCGCCAGCAGCGTCTACGGGATGAACACTGAAGCTTTCTTT | CASSVYGMNTEAFF
TRBJ2-1 | NA | 16 | TRBV7-8 | few | TGTGCCAGCAGCTTAGACAGCGCCACTGTTTGGAATGAGCAGTTCTTC | CASSLDSATVWNEQFF
TRBJ2-1 | NA | 15 | TRBV12-3/TRBV12-4 | NA | TGTGCCAGCAGTTTAGTTGTCGGGGGTAACAATGAGCAGTTCTTC | CASSLVVGGNNEQFF
TRBJ2-1 | TRBD2 | 16 | TRBV7-8 | NA | TGTGCCAGCAGCCCCAGCGCGGGACTAGCGGGTCTTGAGCAGTTCTTC | CASSPSAGLAGLEQFF
TRBJ2-3 | TRBD2 | 15 | TRBV20-1 | few | TGCAGTGGGAGCGAACTAGCGGGGGGTGAAGATACGCAGTATTTT | CSGSELAGGEDTQYF
TRBJ2-3 | NA | 15 | TRBV11-2 | few | TGTGCCAGCAGCTGGACCTACAGGGGCACAGATACGCAGTATTTT | CASSWTYRGTDTQYF
TRBJ2-4 | NA | 16 | TRBV19 | NA | TGTGCCAGTACCCTGGGAGGGGGCTTGGCCAAAAACATTCAGTACTTC | CASTLGGGLAKNIQYF
TRBJ2-5 | TRBD2 | 15 | TRBV5-6 | NA | TGTGCCAGCAGCTTGGGACTAGCGGGAGCAGAGACCCAGTACTTC | CASSLGLAGAETQYF
TRBJ1-5 | NA | 17 | TRBV23-1 | few | TGCGCCAGCAGTCAATCGAGGGACATCTATAGCAATCAGCCCCAGCATTTT | CASSQSRDIYSNQPQHF
TRBJ2-7 | TRBD2 | 15 | TRBV27 | NA | TGTGCCAGCAGTTTAGCGGGACTATCCCCCTACGAGCAGTACTTC | CASSLAGLSPYEQYF
TRBJ2-5 | TRBD1 | 13 | TRBV29-1 | many | TGCAGCGTTGTACAGGGGGATTGGGAGACCCAGTACTTC | CSVVQGDWETQYF
TRBJ2-3 | NA | 13 | TRBV7-3 | few | TGTGCCAGCAGCTTAAATGCCGCAGATACGCAGTATTTT | CASSLNAADTQYF
TRBJ2-7 | NA | 12 | TRBV20-1 | NA | TGCAGTGCTAGCGGGGGACTCTTCGAGCAGTACTTC | CSASGGLFEQYF
TRBJ2-2 | TRBD1 | 15 | TRBV4-3 | once | TGCGCCAGCAGCCAACTGGGACAGGGGACCGGGGAGCTGTTTTTT | CASSQLGQGTGELFF
TRBJ2-5 | NA | 14 | TRBV4-2 | NA | TGTGCCAGCAGCCCTGGGCTGGACCAAGAGACCCAGTACTTC | CASSPGLDQETQYF
TRBJ1-1 | TRBD1 | 12 | TRBV7-9 | many | TGTGCCAGCAGTGGACAGGGAGTGGAAGCTTTCTTT | CASSGQGVEAFF
TRBJ2-5 | NA | 15 | TRBV11-2 | few | TGTGCCAGCAGCTTAGGAGTGTCCGCACAAGAGACCCAGTACTTC | CASSLGVSAQETQYF